These 13 T cell receptor beta chains came from one sample sequenced in a study of blood T cell repertoires in COVID-19. Repertoires were generated with immunoSEQ multiplex PCR, while TCRdb's copy carries only in-frame clones and drops some. Counted here are around 140,000 clones, approximately 90% occurring once; the ten biggest clones make up around 2.9%. The sequencing input was peripheral blood. The receptors were gathered from a man aged 55 to 70 with active or convalescent COVID-19.

The chain carries TRBV5-8 and TRBJ2-7; D possibly corresponds to TRBD1 (6 bases). The length of the CDR3 is 14 residues. V was shortened by 4 bases and J by 6 bases, with 17 bases between the two germline ends. Germline CDR1 reads SGHTS; CDR2 reads YDEGEE. CDR3 bases: TGTGCCAGCAGCCCTCTACAGACAGGTGTCGAGCAGTACTTC. Its translation: CASSPLQTGVEQYF.

This clone was seen a few times. The V call is TRBV28, the J call TRBJ2-7; 10 bases are a match to TRBD1. After removal of 4 bases from V and 6 bases from J, the junction contained 9 bases not matched to a gene. There are 15 residues in the CDR3. CDR1 MDHEN and CDR2 SYDVKM come from the germline V gene. Written as DNA, the CDR3 is TGTGCCAGCAGTTCAACCGGGACAGGGGCCCCCGAGCAGTACTTC. Amino acid sequence: CASSSTGTGAPEQYF. Drawing the rest from reference TRBV28 and TRBJ2-7, the complete variable domain is DVKVTQSSRYLVKRTGEKVFLECVQDMDHENMFWYRQDPGLGLRLIYFSYDVKMKEKGDIPEGYSVSREKKERFSLILESASTNQTSMYLCASSSTGTGAPEQYFGPGTRLTVT.

V usage is TRBV6-5 and J usage is TRBJ1-5; 9 positions agree with TRBD1. The V gene's germline CDR1 is MNHEY and CDR2 SVGAGI. CDR3 size: 15 residues. J lost 4 bases, V lost 5 bases, and 6 bases had no gene match. The CDR3 is CASSPTGGNNQPQHF. CDR3 nucleotide sequence: TGTGCCAGCAGTCCGACAGGGGGTAATAATCAGCCCCAGCATTTT.

This clone has a handful of counts. This chain links TRBV7-2 with TRBJ2-7; a possible D gene is TRBD2 (7 bases). V shed 5 bases and J shed 4 bases, with 15 bases lying between them. Germline V lookup: CDR1 SGHTA, CDR2 FQGNSA. This CDR3 contains 14 residues. The CDR3 protein is CASSRQRGAYEQYF. As DNA, the CDR3 is TGTGCCAGCAGCCGCCAACGGGGGGCTTACGAGCAGTACTTC.

This chain joins TRBV9 and TRBJ2-5; D may be TRBD2 (6 bases). Per the germline V gene, CDR1 is SGDLS and CDR2 is YYNGEE. This CDR3 has 15 amino acids. The ends were cut back, 1 base at V and 3 bases at J, with 13 bases in the middle. CDR3 region: CASSVNGREKETQYF. For the CDR3, the DNA is TGTGCCAGCAGCGTAAATGGCCGGGAGAAAGAGACCCAGTACTTC.

The V gene is TRBV19, the J gene TRBJ1-1; 8 nucleotides align to TRBD1. V dropped 4 bases and J dropped 7; count of bases not matched to a gene: 8. Germline V gene lookup returns CDR1 LNHDA and CDR2 SQIVND (reference sequence). The CDR3 totals 14 residues. CDR3 region: CASSTDRGAGEAFF. Written as DNA, the CDR3 is TGTGCCAGTAGTACCGACAGGGGAGCTGGTGAAGCTTTCTTT.

This clone appeared a few times. The genes are TRBV18 and TRBJ2-2; 13 bases fit TRBD2. Germline loops: CDR1 KGHSH, CDR2 LQKENI. J gave up 2 bases and V 6 bases, and 9 bases lay outside the gene matches. This CDR3 contains 18 residues. CDR3 sequence (DNA): TGTGCCAGCTCCCCCCCGGGACTAGCGGGAACCAACACCGGGGAGCTGTTTTTT. Its protein is CASSPPGLAGTNTGELFF.

This rearrangement joins TRBV6-6 to TRBJ1-1; no reliable D call. CDR1 is MNHNY and CDR2 is SVGAGI in the germline V gene (reference sequence). The V gene lost 6 bases and the J gene lost 4 bases, with 18 bases spanning the gap. There are 15 residues in the CDR3. The CDR3 region is CASRRQAGEATEAFF. In DNA form, the CDR3 reads TGTGCCAGCAGACGCCAAGCGGGCGAAGCCACTGAAGCTTTCTTT.

CDR3 region: CASSHEGRTNTGELFF. In DNA, the CDR3 is TGTGCCAGCAGCCATGAGGGGAGGACGAACACCGGGGAGCTGTTTTTT. J is TRBJ2-2 and V is TRBV4-2; weak D call: TRBD2 (6 bases). The CDR3 totals 16 residues. Germline V gene sequence: CDR1 LGHNA, CDR2 YNFKEQ. The V and J ends lost 3 bases and 0 bases respectively, with 11 bases between them.

The DNA of the CDR3 is TGTGCCAGCAGTTTGCGCGGGGGGGATACGCAGTATTTT. As protein: CASSLRGGDTQYF. V is TRBV12-3 or TRBV12-4 and J is TRBJ2-3; 8 nucleotides match TRBD2. V shed 3 bases, J shed 6 bases, and the junction held 2 bases outside the gene matches. The CDR3 spans 13 residues.

This rearrangement joins TRBV7-2 to TRBJ2-1; 9 bases are a match to TRBD1. V shed 3 bases, J shed 7 bases, and the junction held 7 bases outside the gene matches. This CDR3 region has 15 residues. The germline V gene has CDR1 SGHTA and CDR2 FQGNSA. The CDR3 region has the DNA TGTGCCAGCAGCTTTCGGGACAGGGTAGGAAATGAGCAGTTCTTC. This sequence encodes CASSFRDRVGNEQFF.

This clone has only one observation. The V call is TRBV7-2, the J call TRBJ1-3, with 8 bases fitting TRBD1. V dropped 5 bases and J dropped 4; count of bases not matched to a gene: 7. This CDR3 is 15 amino acids long. Germline values: CDR1 SGHTA, CDR2 FQGNSA. CDR3 in amino acids: CASSDQGALGNTIYF. The CDR3 DNA follows: TGTGCCAGCAGCGACCAGGGGGCACTAGGAAACACCATATATTTT.

The chain has TRBV28 and TRBJ2-3; 8 nucleotides agree with TRBD2. From germline, CDR1 is MDHEN and CDR2 SYDVKM. The CDR3 extends over 15 amino acids. V trimming: 3 bases; J trimming: 6 bases; junction bases outside the gene matches: 8. CDR3 residues: CASSLGGGRMDTQYF. CDR3 in DNA: TGTGCCAGCAGTTTGGGGGGCGGGAGGATGGATACGCAGTATTTT.